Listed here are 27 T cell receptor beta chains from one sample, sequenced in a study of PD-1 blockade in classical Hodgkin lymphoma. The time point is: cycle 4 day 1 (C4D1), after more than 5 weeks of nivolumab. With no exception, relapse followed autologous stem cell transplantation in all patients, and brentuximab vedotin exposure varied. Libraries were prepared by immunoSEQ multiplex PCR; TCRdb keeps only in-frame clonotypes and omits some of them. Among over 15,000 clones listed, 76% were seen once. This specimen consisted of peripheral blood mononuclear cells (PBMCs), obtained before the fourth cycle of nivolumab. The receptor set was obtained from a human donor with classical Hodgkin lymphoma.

In DNA, the CDR3 is TGTGCCAGCAGTTACTGGCGCAACACTGAAGCTTTCTTT. Translated: CASSYWRNTEAFF. V and J are TRBV6-5 and TRBJ1-1; D unresolved. From germline, CDR1 is MNHEY and CDR2 SVGAGI. The CDR3 is 13 amino acids. Trimming took off 1 base at V and 2 bases at J, with 5 bases between the two ends.

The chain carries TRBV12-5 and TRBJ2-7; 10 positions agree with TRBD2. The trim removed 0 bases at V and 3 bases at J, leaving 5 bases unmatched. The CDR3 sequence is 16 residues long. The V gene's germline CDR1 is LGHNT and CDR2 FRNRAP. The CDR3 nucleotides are TGTGCTAGTGGTTTGGTACTAGCGGGATCGGGCTACGAGCAGTACTTC. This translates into CASGLVLAGSGYEQYF.

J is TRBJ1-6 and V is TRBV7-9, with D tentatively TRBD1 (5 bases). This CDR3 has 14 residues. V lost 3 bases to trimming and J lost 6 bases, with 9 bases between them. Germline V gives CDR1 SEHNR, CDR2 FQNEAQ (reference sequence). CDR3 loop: CASSLGVGNSPLHF. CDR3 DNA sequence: TGTGCCAGCAGCTTGGGGGTTGGTAATTCACCCCTCCACTTT.

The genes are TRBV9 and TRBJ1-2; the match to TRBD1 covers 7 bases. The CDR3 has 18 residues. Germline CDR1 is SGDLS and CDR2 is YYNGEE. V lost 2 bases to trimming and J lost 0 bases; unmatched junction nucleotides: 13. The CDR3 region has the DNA TGTGCCAGCAGCGTTGATATGCCAGGGGGGCTAACTAACTATGGCTACACCTTC. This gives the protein CASSVDMPGGLTNYGYTF. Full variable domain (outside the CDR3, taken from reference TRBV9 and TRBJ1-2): DSGVTQTPKHLITATGQRVTLRCSPRSGDLSVYWYQQSLDQGLQFLIQYYNGEERAKGNILERFSAQQFPDLHSELNLSSLELGDSALYFCASSVDMPGGLTNYGYTFGSGTRLTVV.

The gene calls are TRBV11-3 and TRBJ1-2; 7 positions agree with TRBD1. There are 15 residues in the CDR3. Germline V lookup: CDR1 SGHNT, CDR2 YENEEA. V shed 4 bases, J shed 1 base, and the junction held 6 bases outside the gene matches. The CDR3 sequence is CASSSPGQLNYGYTF. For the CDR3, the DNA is TGTGCCAGCAGCTCCCCGGGACAGCTTAACTATGGCTACACCTTC.

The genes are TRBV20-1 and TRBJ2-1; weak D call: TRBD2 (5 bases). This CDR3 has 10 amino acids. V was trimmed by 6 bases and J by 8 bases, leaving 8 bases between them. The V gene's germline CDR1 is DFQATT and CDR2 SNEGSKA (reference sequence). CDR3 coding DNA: TGCAGTGCAGCGGCGGATGAGCAGTTCTTC. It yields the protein CSAAADEQFF.

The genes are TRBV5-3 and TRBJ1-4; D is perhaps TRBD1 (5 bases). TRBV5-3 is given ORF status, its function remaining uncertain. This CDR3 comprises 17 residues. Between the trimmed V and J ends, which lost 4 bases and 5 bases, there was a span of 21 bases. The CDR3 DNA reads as TGTGCCAGAAGCCCCGCGGGACTCCGGAACTTAAATGAAAAACTGTTTTTT. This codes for CARSPAGLRNLNEKLFF.

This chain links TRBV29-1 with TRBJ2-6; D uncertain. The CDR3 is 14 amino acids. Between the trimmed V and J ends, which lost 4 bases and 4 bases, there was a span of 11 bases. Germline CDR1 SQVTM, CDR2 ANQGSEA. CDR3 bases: TGCAGCGTTGTGGAAGTGTGGGGGGCCAACGTCCTGACTTTC. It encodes CSVVEVWGANVLTF.

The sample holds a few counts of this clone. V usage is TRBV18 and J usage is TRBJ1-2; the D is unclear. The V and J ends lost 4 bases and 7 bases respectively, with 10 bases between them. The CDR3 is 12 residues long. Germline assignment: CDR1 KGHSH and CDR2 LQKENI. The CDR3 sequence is CASSHTSGGYTF. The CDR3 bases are TGTGCCAGCTCACACACCTCCGGTGGCTACACCTTC.

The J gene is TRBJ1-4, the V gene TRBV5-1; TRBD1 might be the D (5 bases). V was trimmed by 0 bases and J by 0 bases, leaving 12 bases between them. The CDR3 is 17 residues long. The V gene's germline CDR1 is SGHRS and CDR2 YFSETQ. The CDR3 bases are TGCGCCAGCAGCTTGGGGGGGTCCAGTACAACTAATGAAAAACTGTTTTTT. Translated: CASSLGGSSTTNEKLFF. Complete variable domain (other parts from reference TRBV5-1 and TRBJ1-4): KAGVTQTPRYLIKTRGQQVTLSCSPISGHRSVSWYQQTPGQGLQFLFEYFSETQRNKGNFPGRFSGRQFSNSRSEMNVSTLELGDSALYLCASSLGGSSTTNEKLFFGSGTQLSVL.

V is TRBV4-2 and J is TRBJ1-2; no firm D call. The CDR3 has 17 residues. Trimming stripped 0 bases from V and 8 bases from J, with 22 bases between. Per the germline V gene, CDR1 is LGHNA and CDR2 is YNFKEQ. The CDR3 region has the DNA TGTGCCAGCAGCCAAGATCGAATCGGCAGTAGGACGTCGGGCTACACCTTC. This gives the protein CASSQDRIGSRTSGYTF.

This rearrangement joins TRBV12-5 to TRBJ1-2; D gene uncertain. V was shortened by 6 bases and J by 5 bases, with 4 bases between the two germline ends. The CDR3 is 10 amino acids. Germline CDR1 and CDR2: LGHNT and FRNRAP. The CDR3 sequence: CASGRYGYTF. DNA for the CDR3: TGTGCTAGTGGGCGGTATGGCTACACCTTC.

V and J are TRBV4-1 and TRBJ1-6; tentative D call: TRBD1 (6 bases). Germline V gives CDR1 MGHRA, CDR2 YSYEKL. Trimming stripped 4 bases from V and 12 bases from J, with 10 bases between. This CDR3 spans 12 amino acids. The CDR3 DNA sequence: TGCGCCAGCAGCCGCATACAGGGACCCCTCCACTTT. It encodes CASSRIQGPLHF.

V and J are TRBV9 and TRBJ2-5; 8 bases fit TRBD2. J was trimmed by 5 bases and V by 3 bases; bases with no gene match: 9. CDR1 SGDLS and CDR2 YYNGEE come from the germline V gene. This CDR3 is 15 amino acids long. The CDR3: CASSASGGAQETQYF. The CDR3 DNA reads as TGTGCCAGCAGCGCCTCCGGGGGGGCCCAGGAGACCCAGTACTTC.

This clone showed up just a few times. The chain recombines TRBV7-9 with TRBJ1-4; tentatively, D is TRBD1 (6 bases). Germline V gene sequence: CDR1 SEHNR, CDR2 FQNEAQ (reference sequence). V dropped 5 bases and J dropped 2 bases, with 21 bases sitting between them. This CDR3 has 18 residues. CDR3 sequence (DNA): TGTGCCAGCAGCCCTGGGCGGGGGGCGCGGGATACTAATGAAAAACTGTTTTTT. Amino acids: CASSPGRGARDTNEKLFF.

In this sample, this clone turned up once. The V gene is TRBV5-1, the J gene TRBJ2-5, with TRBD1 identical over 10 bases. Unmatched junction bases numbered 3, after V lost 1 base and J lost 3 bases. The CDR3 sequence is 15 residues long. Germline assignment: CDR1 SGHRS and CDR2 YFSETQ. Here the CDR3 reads CASSLSGTGEETQYF. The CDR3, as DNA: TGCGCCAGCAGCTTGTCAGGGACAGGGGAAGAGACCCAGTACTTC. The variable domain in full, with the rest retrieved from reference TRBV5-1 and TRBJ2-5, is KAGVTQTPRYLIKTRGQQVTLSCSPISGHRSVSWYQQTPGQGLQFLFEYFSETQRNKGNFPGRFSGRQFSNSRSEMNVSTLELGDSALYLCASSLSGTGEETQYFGPGTRLLVL.

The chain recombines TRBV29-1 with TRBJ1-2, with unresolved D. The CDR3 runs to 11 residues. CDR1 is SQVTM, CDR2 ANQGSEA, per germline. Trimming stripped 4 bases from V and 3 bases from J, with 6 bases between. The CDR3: CSVGSDYGYTF. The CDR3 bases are TGCAGCGTTGGATCCGACTATGGCTACACCTTC.

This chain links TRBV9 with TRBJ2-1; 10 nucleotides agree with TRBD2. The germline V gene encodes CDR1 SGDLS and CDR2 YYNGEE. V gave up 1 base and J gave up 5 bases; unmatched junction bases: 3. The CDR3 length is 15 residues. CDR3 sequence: CASSVMLAGDNEQFF. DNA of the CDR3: TGTGCCAGCAGCGTAATGCTAGCGGGAGACAATGAGCAGTTCTTC.

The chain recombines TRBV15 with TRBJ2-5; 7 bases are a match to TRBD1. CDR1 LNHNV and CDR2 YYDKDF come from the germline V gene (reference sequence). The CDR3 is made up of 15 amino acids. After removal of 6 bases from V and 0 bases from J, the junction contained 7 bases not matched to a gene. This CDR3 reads CATSFFRGYQETQYF. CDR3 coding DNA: TGTGCCACCAGTTTTTTCAGGGGGTACCAAGAGACCCAGTACTTC. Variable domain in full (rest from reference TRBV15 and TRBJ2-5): DAMVIQNPRYQVTQFGKPVTLSCSQTLNHNVMYWYQQKSSQAPKLLFHYYDKDFNNEADTPDNFQSRRPNTSFCFLDIRSPGLGDTAMYLCATSFFRGYQETQYFGPGTRLLVL.

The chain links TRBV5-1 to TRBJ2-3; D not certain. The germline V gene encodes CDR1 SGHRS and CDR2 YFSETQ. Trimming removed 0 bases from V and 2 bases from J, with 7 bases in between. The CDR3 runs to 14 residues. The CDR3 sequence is CASSLADHTDTQYF. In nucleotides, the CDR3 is TGCGCCAGCAGCTTGGCAGACCACACAGATACGCAGTATTTT.

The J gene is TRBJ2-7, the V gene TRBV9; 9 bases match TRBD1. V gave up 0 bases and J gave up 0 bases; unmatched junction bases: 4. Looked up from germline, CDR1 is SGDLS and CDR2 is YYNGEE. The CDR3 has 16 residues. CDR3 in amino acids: CASSVEGTGSSYEQYF. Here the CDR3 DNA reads TGTGCCAGCAGCGTAGAAGGGACAGGGAGCTCCTACGAGCAGTACTTC.

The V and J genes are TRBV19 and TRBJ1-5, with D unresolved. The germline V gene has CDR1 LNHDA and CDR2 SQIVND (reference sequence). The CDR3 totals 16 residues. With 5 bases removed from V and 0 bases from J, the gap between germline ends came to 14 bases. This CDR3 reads CASSPGLQYSNQPQHF. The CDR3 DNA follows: TGTGCCAGTAGTCCTGGCCTTCAATATAGCAATCAGCCCCAGCATTTT.

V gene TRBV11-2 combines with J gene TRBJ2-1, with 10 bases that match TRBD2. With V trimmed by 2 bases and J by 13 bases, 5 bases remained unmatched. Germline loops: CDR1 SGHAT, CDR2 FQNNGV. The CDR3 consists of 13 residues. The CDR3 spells CASSLTSGTNQFF. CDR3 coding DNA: TGTGCCAGCAGCTTAACTAGCGGGACAAACCAGTTCTTC.

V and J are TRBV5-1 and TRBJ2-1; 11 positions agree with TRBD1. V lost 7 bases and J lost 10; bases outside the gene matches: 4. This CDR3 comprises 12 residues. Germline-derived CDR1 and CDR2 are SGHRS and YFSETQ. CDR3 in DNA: TGCGCCAGCGGGACAGGGGGACAGGAGCAGTTCTTC. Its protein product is CASGTGGQEQFF.

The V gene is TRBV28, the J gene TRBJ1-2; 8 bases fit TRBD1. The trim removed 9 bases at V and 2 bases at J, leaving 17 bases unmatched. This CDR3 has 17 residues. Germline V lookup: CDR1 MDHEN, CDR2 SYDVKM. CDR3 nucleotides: TGTGCCAGTATGACCGAAGGACAGGGTTCCGTAAACTATGGCTACACCTTC. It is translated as CASMTEGQGSVNYGYTF.

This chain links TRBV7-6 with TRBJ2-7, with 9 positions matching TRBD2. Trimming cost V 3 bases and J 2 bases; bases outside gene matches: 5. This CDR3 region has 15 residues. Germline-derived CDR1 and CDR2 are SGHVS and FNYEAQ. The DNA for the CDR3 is TGTGCCAGCAGCTTTGCTAGCGGGGATCCCTACGAGCAGTACTTC. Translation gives CASSFASGDPYEQYF.

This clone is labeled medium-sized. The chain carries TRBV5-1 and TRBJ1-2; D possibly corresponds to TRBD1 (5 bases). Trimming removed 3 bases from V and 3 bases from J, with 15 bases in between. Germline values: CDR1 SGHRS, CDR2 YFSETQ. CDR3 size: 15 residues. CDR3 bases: TGCGCCAGCAGCTCGGGGACGGTCCAGGACTATGGCTACACCTTC. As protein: CASSSGTVQDYGYTF. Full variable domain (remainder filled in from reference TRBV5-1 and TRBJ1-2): KAGVTQTPRYLIKTRGQQVTLSCSPISGHRSVSWYQQTPGQGLQFLFEYFSETQRNKGNFPGRFSGRQFSNSRSEMNVSTLELGDSALYLCASSSGTVQDYGYTFGSGTRLTVV.